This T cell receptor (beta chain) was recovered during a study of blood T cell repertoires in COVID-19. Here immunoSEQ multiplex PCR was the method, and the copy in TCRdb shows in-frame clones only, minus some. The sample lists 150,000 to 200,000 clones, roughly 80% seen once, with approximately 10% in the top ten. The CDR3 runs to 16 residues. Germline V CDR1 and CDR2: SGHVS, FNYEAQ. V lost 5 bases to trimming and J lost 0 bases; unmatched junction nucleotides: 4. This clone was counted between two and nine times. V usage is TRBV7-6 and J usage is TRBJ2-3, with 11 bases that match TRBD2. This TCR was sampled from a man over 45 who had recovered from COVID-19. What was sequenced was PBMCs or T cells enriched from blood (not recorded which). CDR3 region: CASSLRTSGSTDTQYF. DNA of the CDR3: TGTGCCAGCAGCCTTAGGACTAGCGGGAGCACAGATACGCAGTATTTT.